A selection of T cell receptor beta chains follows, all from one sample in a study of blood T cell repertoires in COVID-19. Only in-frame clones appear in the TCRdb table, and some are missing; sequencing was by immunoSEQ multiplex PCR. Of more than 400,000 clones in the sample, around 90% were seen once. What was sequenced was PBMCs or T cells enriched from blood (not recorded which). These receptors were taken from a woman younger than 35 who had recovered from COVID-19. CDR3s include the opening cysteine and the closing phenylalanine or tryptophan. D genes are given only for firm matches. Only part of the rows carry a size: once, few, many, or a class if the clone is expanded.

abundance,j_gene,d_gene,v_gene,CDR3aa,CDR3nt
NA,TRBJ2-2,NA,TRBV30,CAWSALSRAGGELFF,TGTGCCTGGAGTGCCCTTAGCAGGGCAGGAGGGGAGCTGTTTTTT
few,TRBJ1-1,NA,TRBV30,CAWSRRFRVGNTEAFF,TGTGCCTGGAGTCGGAGGTTTCGGGTCGGGAACACTGAAGCTTTCTTT
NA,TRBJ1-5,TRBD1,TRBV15,CATSRDTGGYPQHF,TGTGCCACCAGCAGAGACACAGGGGGTTATCCCCAGCATTTT
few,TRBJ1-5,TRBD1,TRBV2,CASRRQGGNQPQHF,TGTGCCAGCAGGCGTCAGGGGGGCAATCAGCCCCAGCATTTT
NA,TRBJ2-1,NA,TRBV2,CASSVTHEQFF,TGTGCCAGCAGCGTTACACATGAGCAGTTCTTC
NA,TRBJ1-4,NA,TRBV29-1,CSVEDYEKLFF,TGCAGCGTTGAAGACTACGAAAAACTGTTTTTT
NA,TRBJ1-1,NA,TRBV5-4,CASSLGQVNTEAFF,TGTGCCAGCAGCCTGGGACAAGTGAACACTGAAGCTTTCTTT
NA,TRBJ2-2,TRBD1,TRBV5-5,CASSAGQGFTGELFF,TGTGCCAGCAGCGCGGGACAGGGGTTCACCGGGGAGCTGTTTTTT
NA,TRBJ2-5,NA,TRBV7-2,CASSLMSSETQYF,TGTGCCAGCAGCTTAATGTCTTCCGAGACCCAGTACTTC
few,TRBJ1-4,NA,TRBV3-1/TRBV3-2,CASSLTGSFNEKLFF,TGTGCCAGCAGCCTTACAGGCTCCTTTAATGAAAAACTGTTTTTT
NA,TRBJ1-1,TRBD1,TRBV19,CASIGRDRAPPEAFF,TGTGCCAGTATCGGAAGGGACAGGGCCCCTCCTGAAGCTTTCTTT
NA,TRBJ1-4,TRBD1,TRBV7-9,CASSFTGQGGEKLFF,TGTGCCAGCAGCTTCACGGGACAGGGAGGGGAAAAACTGTTTTTT
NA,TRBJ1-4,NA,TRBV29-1,CSVRWTASQDEKLFF,TGCAGCGTTCGATGGACAGCTTCCCAAGATGAAAAACTGTTTTTT
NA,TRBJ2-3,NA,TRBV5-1,CASSPGSTDTQYF,TGCGCCAGCAGCCCGGGGAGCACAGATACGCAGTATTTT
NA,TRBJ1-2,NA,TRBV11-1,CASSLVRQTGYTF,TGTGCCAGCAGCTTAGTTCGACAGACCGGCTACACCTTC
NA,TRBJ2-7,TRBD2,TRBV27,CASSSLAGVTYEQYF,TGTGCCAGCAGTTCATTAGCGGGGGTCACCTACGAGCAGTACTTC
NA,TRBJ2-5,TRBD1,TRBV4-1,CASSRKTGVQETQYF,TGCGCCAGCAGCCGCAAAACAGGGGTCCAAGAGACCCAGTACTTC
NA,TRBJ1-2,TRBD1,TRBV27,CASSYLQGRGYTF,TGTGCCAGCTCATATTTACAGGGGAGGGGCTACACCTTC
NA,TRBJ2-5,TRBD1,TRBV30,CACSGGLHQETQYF,TGTGCCTGTTCAGGGGGCCTGCACCAAGAGACCCAGTACTTC
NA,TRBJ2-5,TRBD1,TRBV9,CASSIRQGPQETQYF,TGTGCCAGCAGCATCCGACAGGGCCCCCAAGAGACCCAGTACTTC
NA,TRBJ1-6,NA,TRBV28,CASSAPGSLTLNSPLHF,TGTGCCAGCAGCGCGCCGGGATCCTTAACCCTTAATTCACCCCTCCACTTT
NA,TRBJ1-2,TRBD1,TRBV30,CAWSPGGQDNYGYTF,TGTGCCTGGAGCCCCGGGGGACAGGATAACTATGGCTACACCTTC
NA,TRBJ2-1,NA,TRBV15,CATGREGVEQFF,TGTGCCACCGGCAGGGAAGGGGTGGAGCAGTTCTTC
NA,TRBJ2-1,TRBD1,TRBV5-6,CASSPRDRDNNEQFF,TGTGCCAGCAGCCCGAGGGACAGGGACAACAATGAGCAGTTCTTC
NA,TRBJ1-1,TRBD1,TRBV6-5,CASIPTGTGTAFF,TGTGCCAGCATTCCGACCGGGACAGGGACGGCTTTCTTT
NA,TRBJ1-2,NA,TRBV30,CAWSPASRGYGYTF,TGTGCCTGGAGTCCCGCTTCGAGGGGGTATGGCTACACCTTC
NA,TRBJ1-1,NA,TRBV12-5,CASGQEEGTEAFF,TGTGCTAGTGGCCAAGAGGAGGGCACTGAAGCTTTCTTT
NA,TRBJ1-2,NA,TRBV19,CASRPGGSYGYTF,TGTGCCAGTAGGCCGGGGGGCTCTTATGGCTACACCTTC
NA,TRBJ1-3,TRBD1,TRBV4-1,CASSQLPGQGAGNTIYF,TGCGCCAGCAGCCAGTTGCCGGGACAGGGAGCTGGAAACACCATATATTTT
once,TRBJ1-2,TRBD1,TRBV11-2,CASTTGTGVDYGYTF,TGTGCCAGCACGACCGGGACAGGGGTGGACTATGGCTACACCTTC
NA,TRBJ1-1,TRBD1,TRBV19,CASSPRGTGNTEAFF,TGTGCCAGTAGTCCGCGCGGGACAGGGAACACTGAAGCTTTCTTT
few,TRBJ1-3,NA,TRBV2,CASNNLLGRGGNTIYF,TGTGCCAGCAATAACTTATTGGGGAGAGGTGGAAACACCATATATTTT
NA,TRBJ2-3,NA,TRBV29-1,CSGRRTGTDTQYF,TGCAGCGGACGGAGGACAGGCACAGATACGCAGTATTTT
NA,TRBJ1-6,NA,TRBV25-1,CASSDGQSNLHF,TGTGCCAGCAGTGACGGACAGTCGAATCTCCACTTT
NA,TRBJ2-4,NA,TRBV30,CAGEGGKGKNIQYF,TGTGCCGGGGAGGGGGGGAAAGGCAAAAACATTCAGTACTTC
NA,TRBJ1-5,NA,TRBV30,CAWRGGSGSNQPQHF,TGTGCCTGGAGAGGCGGTTCAGGGAGCAATCAGCCCCAGCATTTT
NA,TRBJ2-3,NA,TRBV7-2,CASSLYGQGQYF,TGTGCCAGCAGCTTATACGGGCAGGGGCAGTATTTT
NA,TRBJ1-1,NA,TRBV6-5,CASRRDTEAFF,TGTGCCAGCAGACGGGACACTGAAGCTTTCTTT
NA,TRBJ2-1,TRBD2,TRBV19,CASSIAAGEYNEQFF,TGTGCCAGTAGTATCGCTGCGGGGGAATACAATGAGCAGTTCTTC
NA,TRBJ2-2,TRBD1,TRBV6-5,CASSPGQGHTGELFF,TGTGCCAGCAGCCCCGGACAGGGCCACACCGGGGAGCTGTTTTTT
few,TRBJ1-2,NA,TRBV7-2,CASSLSVTNYGYTF,TGTGCCAGCAGTTTGTCGGTCACTAACTATGGCTACACCTTC